Listed here are 5 T cell receptor beta chains from one sample, sequenced in a study of cytomegalovirus exposure and HLA in healthy donors. Both 60 Vbeta primers and 13 Jbeta primers went into the PCR. TCRdb keeps only in-frame clones here, not all; method: immunoSEQ multiplex PCR. The repertoire table contains around 65,000 clones. Sequencing was done on a sample of PBMCs. The receptors derive from a boy younger than 18 in good health and CMV-seronegative.

The CDR3 reads CASSLGDSNYGYTF. The CDR3 DNA follows: TGCGCCAGCAGCTTGGGGGACAGTAACTATGGCTACACCTTC. The genes are TRBV5-1 and TRBJ1-2; 7 nucleotides agree with TRBD1. V dropped 0 bases and J dropped 1; count of bases not matched to a gene: 0. CDR3 length: 14 amino acids. The germline CDR1 and CDR2 sequences are SGHRS and YFSETQ.

The CDR3 DNA reads as TGTGCCAGTAGTTTGGGACAGGGTAATGAAAAACTGTTTTTT. It yields the protein CASSLGQGNEKLFF. The J gene is TRBJ1-4, the V gene TRBV19; 9 nucleotides align to TRBD1. The CDR3 runs 14 residues. Germline CDR1 and CDR2: LNHDA and SQIVND (reference sequence). The V gene end was trimmed by 5 bases and the J gene end by 4 bases; junction bases not matched to a gene: 2.

The chain combines TRBV5-4 with TRBJ1-3; no definite D call. The CDR3 sequence is 16 residues long. Germline CDR1 is SGHNT and CDR2 is YYREEE (reference sequence). The V end lost 4 bases, the J end lost 0 bases, and 14 bases lay between the germline ends. CDR3 loop: CASSPAPGSSGNTIYF. CDR3 coding DNA: TGTGCCAGCAGCCCGGCCCCCGGGAGCTCTGGAAACACCATATATTTT.

The chain joins TRBV13 to TRBJ1-5; D remains ambiguous. This CDR3 has 14 amino acids. CDR1 PRHDT and CDR2 FYEKMQ come from the germline V gene (reference sequence). Deletions cut 3 bases from V and 7 bases from J, with 13 bases between. The CDR3 reads CASSLNGESQPQHF. The CDR3 region has the DNA TGTGCCAGCAGCTTGAATGGGGAGTCGCAGCCCCAGCATTTT.

The chain has TRBV5-1 and TRBJ1-2; 9 positions match TRBD1. V lost 4 bases to trimming and J lost 3 bases; unmatched junction nucleotides: 7. The CDR3 is 15 residues long. The V gene's germline CDR1 is SGHRS and CDR2 YFSETQ. CDR3 amino acids: CASSPGTGRHYGYTF. CDR3 nucleotides: TGCGCCAGCAGCCCCGGGACAGGGAGACACTATGGCTACACCTTC.